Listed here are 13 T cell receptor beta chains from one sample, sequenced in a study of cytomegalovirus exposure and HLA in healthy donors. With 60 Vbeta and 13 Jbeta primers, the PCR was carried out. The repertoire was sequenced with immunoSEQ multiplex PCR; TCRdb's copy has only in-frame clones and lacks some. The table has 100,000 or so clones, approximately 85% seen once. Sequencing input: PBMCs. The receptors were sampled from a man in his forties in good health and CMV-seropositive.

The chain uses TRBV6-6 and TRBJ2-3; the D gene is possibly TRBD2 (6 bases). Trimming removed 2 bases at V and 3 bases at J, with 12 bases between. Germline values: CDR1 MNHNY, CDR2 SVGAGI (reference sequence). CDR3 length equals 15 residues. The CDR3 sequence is CASSYGGTVTDTQYF. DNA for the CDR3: TGTGCCAGCAGTTACGGGGGGACGGTGACAGATACGCAGTATTTT.

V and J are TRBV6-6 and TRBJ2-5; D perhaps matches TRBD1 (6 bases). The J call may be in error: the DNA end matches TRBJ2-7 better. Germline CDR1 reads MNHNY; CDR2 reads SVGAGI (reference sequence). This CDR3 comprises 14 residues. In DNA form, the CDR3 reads TGTGCCAGCTCTGGGGGCATCCTCTCCTACGAGCAGTACTTC. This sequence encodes CASSGGILSYEQYF.

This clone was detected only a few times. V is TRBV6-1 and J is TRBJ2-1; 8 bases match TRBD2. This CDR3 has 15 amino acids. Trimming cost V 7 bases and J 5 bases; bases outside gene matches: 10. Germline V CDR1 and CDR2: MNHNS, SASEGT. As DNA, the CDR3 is TGTGCCAGCATCTTCGGACTAGCCATGAACAATGAGCAGTTCTTC. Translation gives CASIFGLAMNNEQFF.

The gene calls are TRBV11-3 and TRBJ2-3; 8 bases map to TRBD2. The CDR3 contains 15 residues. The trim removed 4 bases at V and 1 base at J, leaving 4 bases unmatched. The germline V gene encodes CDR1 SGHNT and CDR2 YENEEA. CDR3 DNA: TGTGCCAGCAGCTCTCTGACTAGCGGCACAGATACGCAGTATTTT. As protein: CASSSLTSGTDTQYF.

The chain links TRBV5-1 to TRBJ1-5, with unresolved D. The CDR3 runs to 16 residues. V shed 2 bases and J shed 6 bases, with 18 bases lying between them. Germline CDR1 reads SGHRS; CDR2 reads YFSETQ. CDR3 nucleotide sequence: TGCGCCAGCAGCTTAAGTCTTTGGGCAGGCATTCAGCCCCAGCATTTT. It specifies CASSLSLWAGIQPQHF.

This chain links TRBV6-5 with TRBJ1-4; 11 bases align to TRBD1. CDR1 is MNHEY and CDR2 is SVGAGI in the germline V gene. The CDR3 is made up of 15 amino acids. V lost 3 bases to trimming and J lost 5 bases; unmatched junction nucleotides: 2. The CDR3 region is CASSYGQGANEKLFF. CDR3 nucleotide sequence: TGTGCCAGCAGTTATGGACAGGGGGCAAATGAAAAACTGTTTTTT.

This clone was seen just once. Here the CDR3 reads CASSSHRVTGELFF. As DNA, the CDR3 is TGCGCCAGCAGCTCCCACAGGGTCACCGGGGAGCTGTTTTTT. The J gene is TRBJ2-2, the V gene TRBV5-1, with a weak D call TRBD1 (6 bases). CDR3 size: 14 residues. Germline assignment: CDR1 SGHRS and CDR2 YFSETQ. Deletions cut 3 bases from V and 4 bases from J, with 10 bases between.

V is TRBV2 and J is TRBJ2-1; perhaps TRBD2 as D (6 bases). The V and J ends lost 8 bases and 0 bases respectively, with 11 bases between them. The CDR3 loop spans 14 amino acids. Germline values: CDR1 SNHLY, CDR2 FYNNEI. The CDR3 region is CASFSGNSYNEQFF. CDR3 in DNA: TGTGCCAGCTTTAGCGGAAACTCCTACAATGAGCAGTTCTTC.

The CDR3 here is CASSLELAGGNEQFF. The CDR3 nucleotides read TGTGCCAGCAGCTTAGAACTAGCGGGAGGGAATGAGCAGTTCTTC. The rearrangement links TRBV7-9 to TRBJ2-1; 13 bases fit TRBD2. From germline, CDR1 is SEHNR and CDR2 FQNEAQ (reference sequence). This CDR3 is built from 15 residues. Trimming cost V 1 base and J 7 bases; bases outside gene matches: 1.

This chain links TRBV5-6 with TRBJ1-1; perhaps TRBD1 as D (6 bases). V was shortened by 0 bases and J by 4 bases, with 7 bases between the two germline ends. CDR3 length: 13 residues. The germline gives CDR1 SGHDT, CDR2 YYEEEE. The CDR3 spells CASSLAGATEAFF. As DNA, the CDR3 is TGTGCCAGCAGCTTGGCAGGGGCCACTGAAGCTTTCTTT. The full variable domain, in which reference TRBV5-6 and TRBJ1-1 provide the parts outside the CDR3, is DAGVTQSPTHLIKTRGQQVTLRCSPKSGHDTVSWYQQALGQGPQFIFQYYEEEERQRGNFPDRFSGHQFPNYSSELNVNALLLGDSALYLCASSLAGATEAFFGQGTRLTVV.

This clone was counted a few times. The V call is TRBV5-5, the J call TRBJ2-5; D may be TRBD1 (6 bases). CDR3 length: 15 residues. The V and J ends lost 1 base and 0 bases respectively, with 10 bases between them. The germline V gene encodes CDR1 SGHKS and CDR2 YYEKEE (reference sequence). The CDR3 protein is CASSLPGAHQETQYF. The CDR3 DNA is TGTGCCAGCAGCTTGCCAGGGGCCCACCAAGAGACCCAGTACTTC.

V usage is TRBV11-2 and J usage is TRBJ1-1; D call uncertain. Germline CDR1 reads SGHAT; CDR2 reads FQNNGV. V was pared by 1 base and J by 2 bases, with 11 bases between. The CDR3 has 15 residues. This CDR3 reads CASSLVSYSNTEAFF. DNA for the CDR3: TGTGCCAGCAGCTTAGTTTCTTACAGCAACACTGAAGCTTTCTTT.

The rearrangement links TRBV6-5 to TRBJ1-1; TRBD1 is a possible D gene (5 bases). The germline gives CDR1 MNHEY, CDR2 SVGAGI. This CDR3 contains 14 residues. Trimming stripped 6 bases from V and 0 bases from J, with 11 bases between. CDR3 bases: TGTGCCAGCAGACTCAGGGTTCTGAACACTGAAGCTTTCTTT. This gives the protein CASRLRVLNTEAFF.